This passage covers 10 T cell receptor beta chains from one sample sequenced in a study of cytomegalovirus exposure and HLA in healthy donors. The table came from immunoSEQ multiplex PCR; TCRdb's copy has only in-frame clones and leaves some out. The data contain over 120,000 clones, about 95% of them singletons. The sequenced material came from PBMCs. The source of these receptors is a man younger than 30 in good health and CMV-seropositive.

The chain carries TRBV25-1 and TRBJ1-5; D may be TRBD1 (5 bases). This CDR3 comprises 14 residues. Looked up from germline, CDR1 is MGHDK and CDR2 is SYGVNS. The germline V and J ends were trimmed by 1 base and 5 bases, with 9 bases remaining between them. In nucleotides, the CDR3 is TGTGCCAGCAGTGAATCAGGGTCAGATCAGCCCCAGCATTTT. Protein sequence: CASSESGSDQPQHF.

In DNA, the CDR3 is TGTGCCAGCAGTTTATCCGGAGTTAACCCCCGGGCTTTCTTT. Protein: CASSLSGVNPRAFF. The chain employs TRBV27 and TRBJ1-1, with D unclear. There are 14 residues in the CDR3. Between the trimmed V and J ends, which lost 0 bases and 11 bases, there was a span of 16 bases. The germline V gene has CDR1 MNHEY and CDR2 SMNVEV (reference sequence).

The V and J genes are TRBV4-1 and TRBJ2-5; the match to TRBD2 covers 9 bases. Losses at the gene ends were 4 bases for V and 3 bases for J; bases not matched to a gene: 6. Germline V gene data show CDR1 as MGHRA and CDR2 as YSYEKL. This CDR3 is built from 15 residues. CDR3 loop: CASSRGSGSEETQYF. The CDR3 bases are TGCGCCAGCAGCCGTGGTAGCGGGAGTGAAGAGACCCAGTACTTC.

The chain carries TRBV19 and TRBJ2-7, with D perhaps matching TRBD2 (5 bases). The CDR3 loop spans 12 amino acids. The germline V gene has CDR1 LNHDA and CDR2 SQIVND (reference sequence). V lost 7 bases and J lost 2, with 9 bases in between. The CDR3 loop is CASKGAAYEQYF. CDR3 DNA: TGTGCCAGTAAGGGAGCGGCCTACGAGCAGTACTTC.

In its sample, this clone was seen once. The chain recombines TRBV6-1 with TRBJ2-7; 8 bases align to TRBD1. CDR3 length: 13 residues. Looked up from germline, CDR1 is MNHNS and CDR2 is SASEGT. V shed 7 bases and J 3 bases; nucleotides not matched to a gene: 5. The CDR3 DNA reads as TGTGCCAGCACCCTGACAGGGGACTACGAGCAGTACTTC. As protein: CASTLTGDYEQYF.

The chain recombines TRBV29-1 with TRBJ2-7; TRBD2 might be the D (5 bases). The CDR3 sequence is 12 residues long. Germline V lookup: CDR1 SQVTM, CDR2 ANQGSEA. The V end lost 1 base, the J end lost 7 bases, and 11 bases lay between the germline ends. The CDR3, as DNA: TGCAGCGTTGAAGTAGCTAGCTTTGAGCAGTACTTC. Protein sequence: CSVEVASFEQYF.

The chain links TRBV25-1 to TRBJ1-1; D is perhaps TRBD1 (6 bases). This CDR3 has 17 residues. Germline CDR1 is MGHDK and CDR2 is SYGVNS. V was cut by 8 bases and J by 1 base, with 23 bases left in between. The CDR3 nucleotides are TGTGCCAGCCTCGGGACATCAGGGGTCGATAAGAACACTGAAGCTTTCTTT. Protein: CASLGTSGVDKNTEAFF. The complete variable domain, with remaining parts taken from reference TRBV25-1 and TRBJ1-1, reads EADIYQTPRYLVIGTGKKITLECSQTMGHDKMYWYQQDPGMELHLIHYSYGVNSTEKGDLSSESTVSRIRTEHFPLTLESARPSHTSQYLCASLGTSGVDKNTEAFFGQGTRLTVV.

This chain's CDR3 is CASSFRAGISGNTIYF. CDR3 sequence (DNA): TGTGCCAGCAGCTTCCGTGCGGGGATCTCTGGAAACACCATATATTTT. The chain carries TRBV11-2 and TRBJ1-3; D remains ambiguous. V gave up 3 bases and J gave up 0 bases, with 12 bases separating them. Germline V lookup: CDR1 SGHAT, CDR2 FQNNGV. The CDR3 is 16 amino acids.

The gene calls are TRBV9 and TRBJ1-2; 7 bases fit TRBD1. The V segment lost 6 bases and the J segment 5 bases; nucleotides outside the gene matches: 16. The CDR3 consists of 16 residues. Germline V gives CDR1 SGDLS, CDR2 YYNGEE. The CDR3 reads CASTPLTGPMGYGYTF. The DNA for the CDR3 is TGTGCCAGCACCCCTTTGACAGGGCCCATGGGGTATGGCTACACCTTC.

The rearrangement joins TRBV5-1 to TRBJ2-7; 9 bases line up with TRBD2. Unmatched junction bases numbered 13, after V lost 4 bases and J lost 5 bases. CDR1 is SGHRS and CDR2 is YFSETQ in the germline V gene. The CDR3 has 16 amino acids. CDR3 sequence: CASSPGTSPGRDEQYF. In DNA, the CDR3 is TGCGCCAGCAGCCCAGGGACTAGCCCTGGGAGGGACGAGCAGTACTTC.